The 10 T cell receptor beta chains presented below share a single source sample, sequenced in a study of CD8 T cells in ankylosing spondylitis. One entry per CDR3 protein, called by TCRdb with MiXCR from the 5' RACE reads. The data show about 210,000 distinct CDR3 sequences, 8.2% seen once. The sequenced sample consisted of blood, either unsorted or a sorted T cell fraction (not recorded which). These TCRs come from a female donor with ankylosing spondylitis or in good health (not recorded which).

V usage is TRBV7-2 and J usage is TRBJ2-1; the match to TRBD2 covers 7 bases. CDR3 length: 15 residues. Germline V CDR1 and CDR2: SGHTA, FQGNSA. V lost 4 bases and J lost 7; bases outside the gene matches: 10. Here the CDR3 reads CASSSERTSRNEQFF. In DNA form, the CDR3 reads TGTGCCAGCAGCTCCGAACGGACTAGTCGAAATGAGCAGTTCTTC.

This clonotype has ten or more counts. The J gene is TRBJ2-2, the V gene TRBV12-5; 7 bases are shared with TRBD1. V lost 7 bases to trimming and J lost 5 bases; unmatched junction nucleotides: 10. CDR3 length: 15 residues. Looked up from germline, CDR1 is LGHNT and CDR2 is FRNRAP. The CDR3 DNA reads as TGTGCTAGTGCCAAGGGGGACAGATTTACCGGGGAGCTGTTTTTT. Translated, it gives CASAKGDRFTGELFF. Together with reference TRBV12-5 and TRBJ2-2, the CDR3 gives the full variable domain: DARVTQTPRHKVTEMGQEVTMRCQPILGHNTVFWYRQTMMQGLELLAYFRNRAPLDDSGMPKDRFSAEMPDATLATLKIQPSEPRDSAVYFCASAKGDRFTGELFFGEGSRLTVL.

At least ten counts were recorded for this clonotype. The rearrangement uses TRBV12-3 or TRBV12-4 and TRBJ2-4, with D possibly matching TRBD1 (6 bases). The ends were cut back, 5 bases at V and 9 bases at J, with 14 bases in the middle. This CDR3 spans 13 amino acids. CDR3 DNA sequence: TGTGCCAGCAGTCCCCAGGGGCGAGGCATTCAGTACTTC. Its protein is CASSPQGRGIQYF.

This clonotype came up once. A much larger clone sits a single nucleotide away, making a read error possible. The chain employs TRBV14 and TRBJ2-6; D not resolved. The germline gives CDR1 SGHDN, CDR2 FVKESK. The CDR3 runs to 19 residues. Here the CDR3 reads CASSQENWVFSSGTNVLTF. The CDR3 bases are TGTGCCAGCAGCCAAGAAAATTGGGTCTTCAGCTCTGGGACCAACGTCCTGACTTTC.

This clonotype was seen repeatedly, ten times or more. The J gene is TRBJ2-7, the V gene TRBV20-1, with D perhaps matching TRBD1 (6 bases). From germline, CDR1 is DFQATT and CDR2 SNEGSKA (reference sequence). With 5 bases removed from V and 2 bases from J, the gap between germline ends came to 16 bases. The CDR3 sequence is 14 residues long. CDR3 sequence: CSAEYREKTYEQYF. CDR3 sequence (DNA): TGCAGTGCTGAGTACAGGGAGAAAACCTACGAGCAGTACTTC.

This chain links TRBV5-1 with TRBJ1-5; TRBD1 matches at 11 bases. The CDR3 extends over 15 amino acids. Germline values: CDR1 SGHRS, CDR2 YFSETQ. Trimming removed 4 bases from V and 7 bases from J; junction bases left unmatched: 7. The CDR3 DNA sequence: TGCGCCAGCAGCATTGGACAGGGGGCCTTCCAGCCCCAGCATTTT. Protein product: CASSIGQGAFQPQHF.

The table lists this clonotype with many counts. For the CDR3, the DNA is TGTGCCAGCATAGAGGGCCTCAGACCCTATGGCTACACCTTC. It translates to CASIEGLRPYGYTF. The chain carries TRBV6-1 and TRBJ1-2, with D uncertain. The germline gives CDR1 MNHNS, CDR2 SASEGT. There are 14 residues in the CDR3. The V end was cut by 7 bases, the J end by 4 bases, with 16 bases between.

The chain uses TRBV29-1 and TRBJ2-7; possibly TRBD1 or TRBD2 for D (7 bases each). Trimming removed 7 bases from V and 1 base from J, with 11 bases in between. This CDR3 comprises 12 residues. Germline V gene sequence: CDR1 SQVTM, CDR2 ANQGSEA. This CDR3 reads CSAGGASYEQYF. The DNA for the CDR3 is TGCAGCGCAGGGGGGGCTTCCTACGAGCAGTACTTC.

This clonotype was seen a handful of times. The chain couples TRBV7-6 to TRBJ2-7; 8 bases map to TRBD1. Looked up from germline, CDR1 is SGHVS and CDR2 is FNYEAQ. The ends lost 1 base at V and 7 bases at J; junction bases unmatched: 6. The CDR3 totals 14 residues. CDR3 nucleotides: TGTGCCAGCAGCTTAGGGGCAGGGGGCCGGGAGCAGTACTTC. Translating gives CASSLGAGGREQYF.

The table lists this clonotype with many counts. J is TRBJ2-5 and V is TRBV14; 8 bases line up with TRBD1. The V gene's germline CDR1 is SGHDN and CDR2 FVKESK. Unmatched junction bases numbered 12, after V lost 7 bases and J lost 5 bases. The CDR3 contains 15 residues. The CDR3: CASIRSVDRDETQYF. In DNA, the CDR3 is TGTGCCAGCATTCGCTCTGTGGACAGGGATGAGACCCAGTACTTC.